This is a list of T cell receptor beta chains from one sample in a study of shared clonotypes between healthy human individuals. TCRdb's table, derived via immunoSEQ multiplex PCR, lists solely in-frame clones and lacks some. The repertoire holds over 2,000,000 clones, with around 93% as singletons. Sequencing input: naive CD8+ T cells from PBMCs. The receptor set was obtained from a man between 18 and 29 years old in good health. Some clones in this sample may be carry-over from other donors' samples. Each CDR3 is given without its conserved first and last residue. Each record gives: CDR3 protein, J gene, V gene.

ASSSRTSGGSYEQY TRBJ2-7 TRBV28
ASTAGTGYTDTQY TRBJ2-3 TRBV2
ASSLWTVQEAF TRBJ1-1 TRBV19
ASRTITGELF TRBJ2-2 TRBV5-4
ASSKCRGTGLVNSYEQY TRBJ2-7 TRBV21-1
ASSHPGLGYEQY TRBJ2-7 TRBV11-2
ASGTRTLNQPQH TRBJ1-5 TRBV19
ASSLTDNTEAF TRBJ1-1 TRBV27
ASSLTGNEQF TRBJ2-1 TRBV27
ASSHLGEGRDEQF TRBJ2-1 TRBV28
ASSYPQGGGNTIY TRBJ1-3 TRBV11-2
ASSEDRGLSGNTIY TRBJ1-3 TRBV7-9
ASSLLSQDEQF TRBJ2-1 TRBV5-6
ASSFRGHQPQH TRBJ1-5 TRBV28
AISESLGTEQF TRBJ2-1 TRBV10-3
ASSVYTGLQREGQGRNEQF TRBJ2-1 TRBV9
ASSFRNTEAF TRBJ1-1 TRBV5-5
ASTRTGISSYEQY TRBJ2-7 TRBV28
ASSTNQGARTEAF TRBJ1-1 TRBV9